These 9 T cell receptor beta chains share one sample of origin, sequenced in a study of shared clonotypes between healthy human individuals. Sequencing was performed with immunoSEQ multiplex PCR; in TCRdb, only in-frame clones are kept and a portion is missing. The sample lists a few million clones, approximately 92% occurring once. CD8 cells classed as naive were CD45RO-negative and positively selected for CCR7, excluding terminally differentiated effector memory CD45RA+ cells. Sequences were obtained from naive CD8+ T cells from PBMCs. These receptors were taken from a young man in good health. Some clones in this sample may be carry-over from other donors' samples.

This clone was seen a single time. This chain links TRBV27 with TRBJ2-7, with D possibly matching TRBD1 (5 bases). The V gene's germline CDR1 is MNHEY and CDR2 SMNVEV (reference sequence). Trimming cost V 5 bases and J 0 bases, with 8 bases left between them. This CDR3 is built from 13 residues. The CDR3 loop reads CASSAGLSYEQYF. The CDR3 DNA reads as TGTGCCAGCAGTGCAGGGCTCTCCTACGAGCAGTACTTC.

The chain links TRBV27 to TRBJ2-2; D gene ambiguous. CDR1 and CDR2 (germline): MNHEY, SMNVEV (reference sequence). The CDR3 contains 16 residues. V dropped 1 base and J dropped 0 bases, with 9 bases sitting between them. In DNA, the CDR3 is TGTGCCAGCAGTTTATATTACGGGCCGAACACCGGGGAGCTGTTTTTT. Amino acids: CASSLYYGPNTGELFF.

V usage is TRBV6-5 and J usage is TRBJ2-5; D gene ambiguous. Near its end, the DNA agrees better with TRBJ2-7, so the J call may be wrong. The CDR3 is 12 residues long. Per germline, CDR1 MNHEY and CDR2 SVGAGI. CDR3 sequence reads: CASSSHRDEQYF. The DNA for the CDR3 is TGTGCCAGCAGTTCCCATAGGGACGAGCAGTACTTC.

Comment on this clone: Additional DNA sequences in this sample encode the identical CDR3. CDR3 nucleotides: TGTGCCAGCAGCGTGGGGGCCTACAATGAGCAGTTCTTC. This gives the protein CASSVGAYNEQFF. The rearrangement uses TRBV9 and TRBJ2-1; TRBD1 or TRBD2 may be the D gene (5 bases each). From germline, CDR1 is SGDLS and CDR2 YYNGEE. With 2 bases removed from V and 2 bases from J, the gap between germline ends came to 5 bases. There are 13 residues in the CDR3.

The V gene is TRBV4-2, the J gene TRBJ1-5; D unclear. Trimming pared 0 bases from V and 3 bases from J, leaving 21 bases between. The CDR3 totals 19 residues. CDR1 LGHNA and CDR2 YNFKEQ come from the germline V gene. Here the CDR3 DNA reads TGTGCCAGCAGCCAAGACCCTGACGGTGCCCGTATTGTCAATCAGCCCCAGCATTTT. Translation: CASSQDPDGARIVNQPQHF.

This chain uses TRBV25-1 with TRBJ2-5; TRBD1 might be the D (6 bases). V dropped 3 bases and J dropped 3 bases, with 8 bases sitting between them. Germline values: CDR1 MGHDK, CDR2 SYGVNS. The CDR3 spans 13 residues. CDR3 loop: CASSEDSEETQYF. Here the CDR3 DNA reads TGTGCCAGCAGTGAGGACAGTGAAGAGACCCAGTACTTC. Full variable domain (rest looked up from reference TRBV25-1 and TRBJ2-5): EADIYQTPRYLVIGTGKKITLECSQTMGHDKMYWYQQDPGMELHLIHYSYGVNSTEKGDLSSESTVSRIRTEHFPLTLESARPSHTSQYLCASSEDSEETQYFGPGTRLLVL.

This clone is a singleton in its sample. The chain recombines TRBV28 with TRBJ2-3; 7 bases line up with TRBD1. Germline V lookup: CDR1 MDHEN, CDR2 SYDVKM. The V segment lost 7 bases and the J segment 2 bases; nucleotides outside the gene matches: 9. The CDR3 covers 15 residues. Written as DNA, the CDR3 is TGTGCCAGCAATGCCCGGGACAGCGACACAGATACGCAGTATTTT. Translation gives CASNARDSDTDTQYF. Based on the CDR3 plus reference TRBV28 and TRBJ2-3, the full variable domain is DVKVTQSSRYLVKRTGEKVFLECVQDMDHENMFWYRQDPGLGLRLIYFSYDVKMKEKGDIPEGYSVSREKKERFSLILESASTNQTSMYLCASNARDSDTDTQYFGPGTRLTVL.

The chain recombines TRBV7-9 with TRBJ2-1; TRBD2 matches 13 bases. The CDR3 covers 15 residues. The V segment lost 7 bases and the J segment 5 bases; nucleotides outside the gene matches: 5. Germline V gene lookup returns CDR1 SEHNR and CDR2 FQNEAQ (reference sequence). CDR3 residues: CASNHGLAGDNEQFF. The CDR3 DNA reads TGTGCCAGCAACCATGGACTAGCGGGAGACAATGAGCAGTTCTTC.

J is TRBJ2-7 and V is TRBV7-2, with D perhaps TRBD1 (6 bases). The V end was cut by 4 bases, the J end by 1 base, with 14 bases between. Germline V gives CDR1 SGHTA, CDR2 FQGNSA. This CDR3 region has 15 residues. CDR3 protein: CASSWTLGGSYEQYF. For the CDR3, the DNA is TGTGCCAGCAGCTGGACCCTAGGGGGATCCTACGAGCAGTACTTC. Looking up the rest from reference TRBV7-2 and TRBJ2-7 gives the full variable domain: GAGVSQSPSNKVTEKGKDVELRCDPISGHTALYWYRQSLGQGLEFLIYFQGNSAPDKSGLPSDRFSAERTGGSVSTLTIQRTQQEDSAVYLCASSWTLGGSYEQYFGPGTRLTVT.